These 28 T cell receptor beta chains were sequenced from one sample in a study of T cell responses to AZD1222 COVID-19 vaccine. Method: immunoSEQ multiplex PCR; TCRdb's copy keeps in-frame clones and lacks some. The sample holds 150,000 to 200,000 clones; roughly 92% are singletons and the top ten take 1% to 1.5%. The specimen comprised peripheral blood, sampled on day 0 of AZD1222 vaccination. The source is an adult in good health.

The chain combines TRBV24-1 with TRBJ2-5, with D perhaps matching TRBD1 or TRBD2 (6 bases each). V shed 5 bases and J shed 4 bases, with 7 bases lying between them. Germline CDR1 reads KGHDR; CDR2 reads SFDVKD. This CDR3 has 12 amino acids. This CDR3 reads CATSGGAETQYF. The CDR3 nucleotides are TGTGCCACCAGTGGGGGGGCAGAGACCCAGTACTTC.

The count of this clone is one. The V and J genes are TRBV3-1 (or the pseudogene TRBV3-2) and TRBJ1-4, with D hard to call. This CDR3 contains 13 residues. V dropped 4 bases and J dropped 8 bases, with 11 bases sitting between them. CDR1 LGHDT and CDR2 YNNKEL come from the germline V gene (reference sequence). CDR3 in amino acids: CASSRGRREKLFF. The CDR3 nucleotides read TGTGCCAGCAGCCGAGGGCGCCGGGAAAAACTGTTTTTT.

V gene TRBV2 combines with J gene TRBJ1-6, with a tentative D call TRBD1 (5 bases). Trimming took off 4 bases at V and 8 bases at J, with 18 bases between the two ends. Germline CDR1 SNHLY, CDR2 FYNNEI. This CDR3 contains 16 residues. The CDR3: CASSVGGGLTYSPLHF. CDR3 sequence (DNA): TGTGCCAGCAGTGTCGGTGGGGGTCTTACATATTCACCCCTCCACTTT.

The chain links TRBV9 to TRBJ1-6; perhaps TRBD1 as D (5 bases). The V and J ends lost 0 bases and 0 bases respectively, with 10 bases between them. CDR1 is SGDLS, CDR2 YYNGEE, per germline. This CDR3 comprises 17 residues. This CDR3 reads CASSVGDRSSYNSPLHF. In nucleotides, the CDR3 is TGTGCCAGCAGCGTAGGGGACCGTAGCTCCTATAATTCACCCCTCCACTTT.

V gene TRBV6-6 combines with J gene TRBJ1-5; 10 bases match TRBD1. Germline loops: CDR1 MNHNY, CDR2 SVGAGI (reference sequence). The CDR3 is 15 amino acids. Germline trimming cut 6 bases from V and 3 bases from J; bases unmatched to any gene: 5. DNA for the CDR3: TGTGCCAGCAGGAGGGACAGGGGAGTCAATCAGCCCCAGCATTTT. It specifies CASRRDRGVNQPQHF.

V is TRBV12-3 or TRBV12-4 and J is TRBJ1-2; D gene ambiguous. The CDR3 runs 11 residues. Deletions cut 9 bases from V and 5 bases from J, with 10 bases between. CDR3 nucleotide sequence: TGTGCCAGTACGACGGGTTATGGCTACACCTTC. Its translation is CASTTGYGYTF.

The CDR3 region is CSATLRDREHEQFF. In DNA, the CDR3 is TGCAGCGCTACTCTCCGGGACAGGGAACATGAGCAGTTCTTC. This chain joins TRBV29-1 and TRBJ2-1; 9 positions agree with TRBD1. Germline V CDR1 and CDR2: SQVTM, ANQGSEA. The CDR3 has 14 residues. V was pared by 7 bases and J by 8 bases, with 12 bases of the junction left unmatched.

The CDR3 region has the DNA TGTGCCAGCAGTTGGGACCGTGGCTTTTACGAGCAGTACTTC. Its translation: CASSWDRGFYEQYF. The rearrangement uses TRBV6-5 and TRBJ2-7; either TRBD1 or TRBD2 may fit D (5 bases each). CDR1 and CDR2 from the germline V gene are MNHEY and SVGAGI. Trimming left V 4 bases short and J 4 bases short, with 14 bases between. This CDR3 has 14 amino acids.

This clone appeared a single time. V gene TRBV19 combines with J gene TRBJ1-2; 8 bases are shared with TRBD1. V dropped 6 bases and J dropped 3; count of bases not matched to a gene: 12. The CDR3 totals 16 residues. Germline CDR1 reads LNHDA; CDR2 reads SQIVND (reference sequence). The CDR3 bases are TGTGCCAGTAGCGAGAAGACAGGGGTAGCCGACTATGGCTACACCTTC. This gives the protein CASSEKTGVADYGYTF.

The chain is built from TRBV24-1 and TRBJ2-1; 11 nucleotides match TRBD2. The CDR3 contains 13 residues. Germline trimming cut 4 bases from V and 12 bases from J; bases unmatched to any gene: 4. Looked up from germline, CDR1 is KGHDR and CDR2 is SFDVKD. The DNA of the CDR3 is TGTGCCACCAGTGAATTAGCGGGGGGGCGGCAGTTCTTC. Amino acid sequence: CATSELAGGRQFF.

CDR3: CASSRDREAYNEQFF. The CDR3 DNA follows: TGTGCCAGCAGCCGGGACAGGGAAGCCTACAATGAGCAGTTCTTC. This chain joins TRBV5-4 and TRBJ2-1, with TRBD1 matching 9 bases. Germline values: CDR1 SGHNT, CDR2 YYREEE (reference sequence). This CDR3 has 15 residues. V was clipped by 4 bases and J by 2 bases; unmatched bases: 4.

J is TRBJ1-3 and V is TRBV20-1; D is uncertain. V dropped 3 bases and J dropped 8 bases, with 23 bases sitting between them. Germline-derived CDR1 and CDR2 are DFQATT and SNEGSKA (reference sequence). The CDR3 spans 16 residues. The CDR3 here is CSASIGSSITPDTIYF. In nucleotides, the CDR3 is TGCAGTGCTAGTATAGGATCTAGTATAACCCCGGACACCATATATTTT.

This chain links TRBV6-1 with TRBJ2-7, with 8 bases identical to TRBD2. The J segment lost 4 bases and the V segment lost 4 bases, leaving 12 bases of the junction unmatched. CDR1 and CDR2 from the germline V gene are MNHNS and SASEGT. The CDR3 extends over 16 amino acids. CDR3 sequence: CASSAVGRGSRYEQYF. The CDR3 region has the DNA TGTGCCAGCAGTGCTGTCGGGAGGGGGTCACGTTACGAGCAGTACTTC.

This CDR3 is CSAAGGVKAFF. The DNA of the CDR3 is TGCAGTGCTGCAGGGGGAGTTAAAGCTTTCTTT. The chain carries TRBV20-1 and TRBJ1-1; 7 positions agree with TRBD1. The CDR3 is 11 residues long. Per the germline V gene, CDR1 is DFQATT and CDR2 is SNEGSKA (reference sequence). After removal of 5 bases from V and 9 bases from J, the junction contained 6 bases not matched to a gene.

Points on this clone: At one of its ends the junction is not consistent with the germline gene, which may arise from a read error. V gene TRBV6-1 combines with J gene TRBJ1-1; 7 nucleotides line up with TRBD1. Per germline, CDR1 MNHNS and CDR2 SASEGT. The length of the CDR3 is 13 residues. The chain's CDR3 is CASSEPTLGQVPF. CDR3 sequence (DNA): TGTGCCAGCAGTGAACCGACTTTAGGACAGGTTCCCTTT.

The chain joins TRBV24-1 to TRBJ2-7; D unresolved. The V end was cut by 4 bases, the J end by 3 bases, with 3 bases between. Per the germline V gene, CDR1 is KGHDR and CDR2 is SFDVKD. The CDR3 extends over 11 amino acids. CDR3 sequence reads: CATSDLYEQYF. The CDR3 DNA reads as TGTGCCACCAGTGACCTCTACGAGCAGTACTTC.

This chain connects TRBV18 to TRBJ2-3, with 7 positions matching TRBD2. Trimming at V came to 6 bases and at J to 4 bases, leaving 7 bases not matched to a gene. Germline CDR1 reads KGHSH; CDR2 reads LQKENI. The CDR3 is made up of 14 amino acids. CDR3 bases: TGTGCCAGCTCCCGTCAACGGGGGGCAGATACGCAGTATTTT. Translated: CASSRQRGADTQYF.

This rearrangement joins TRBV6-5 to TRBJ1-3; weak D call: TRBD1 (6 bases). The CDR3 extends over 14 amino acids. The V end lost 6 bases, the J end lost 4 bases, and 13 bases lay between the germline ends. Germline assignment: CDR1 MNHEY and CDR2 SVGAGI. The CDR3 here is CASSKQGSGNTIYF. The DNA of the CDR3 is TGTGCCAGCAGCAAACAGGGTTCAGGAAACACCATATATTTT.

V gene TRBV27 combines with J gene TRBJ1-3; D remains unclear. Looked up from germline, CDR1 is MNHEY and CDR2 is SMNVEV (reference sequence). V was pared by 7 bases and J by 0 bases, with 16 bases between. This CDR3 comprises 16 residues. CDR3 region: CASTRPRPGSGNTIYF. CDR3 sequence (DNA): TGTGCCAGCACTCGACCGCGGCCGGGCTCTGGAAACACCATATATTTT.

This chain connects TRBV7-3 to TRBJ1-5, with no clear D. Germline CDR1 reads SGHTA; CDR2 reads FQGTGA. Trimming removed 1 base at V and 8 bases at J, with 9 bases between. The CDR3 sequence is 13 residues long. CDR3 bases: TGTGCCAGCAGCTTAAACCCAGGCAAGCCCCAGCATTTT. Encoded protein: CASSLNPGKPQHF.

The chain carries TRBV19 and TRBJ1-5, with D unresolved. Germline V gives CDR1 LNHDA, CDR2 SQIVND (reference sequence). The CDR3 contains 14 residues. Trimming pared 2 bases from V and 4 bases from J, leaving 9 bases between. The DNA for the CDR3 is TGTGCCAGTAGTATACGAGACATTAATCAGCCCCAGCATTTT. Protein product: CASSIRDINQPQHF.

V gene TRBV18 combines with J gene TRBJ2-7; D remains unclear. The length of the CDR3 is 15 residues. CDR1 and CDR2 (germline): KGHSH, LQKENI. Trimming took off 2 bases at V and 0 bases at J, with 11 bases between the two ends. CDR3 amino acids: CASSPRKGHSYEQYF. In DNA form, the CDR3 reads TGTGCCAGCTCACCAAGAAAGGGCCACTCCTACGAGCAGTACTTC.

The chain combines TRBV18 with TRBJ2-1; 7 bases are a match to TRBD2. Germline V CDR1 and CDR2: KGHSH, LQKENI. The CDR3 runs to 13 residues. Germline trimming cut 3 bases from V and 9 bases from J; bases unmatched to any gene: 5. CDR3 in DNA: TGTGCCAGCTCACCGGAAAGGGAGGGTGAGCAGTTCTTC. It codes for CASSPEREGEQFF.

This clone was observed once. The chain links TRBV30 to TRBJ2-1, with a weak D call TRBD2 (7 bases). The V end was cut by 0 bases, the J end by 2 bases, with 14 bases between. Germline CDR1 GTSNPN, CDR2 SVGIG (reference sequence). The CDR3 runs to 16 residues. The CDR3 DNA sequence: TGTGCCTGGAGTGTAGGCCCCGGGGGGCCCTACAATGAGCAGTTCTTC. Its protein product is CAWSVGPGGPYNEQFF.

J is TRBJ2-2 and V is TRBV2; D may be TRBD2 (6 bases). The germline V gene has CDR1 SNHLY and CDR2 FYNNEI. The CDR3 is 15 amino acids. Trimming shortened V by 7 bases and J by 6 bases, and 18 bases separated the two germline ends. CDR3: CASTLAPERAGELFF. CDR3 coding DNA: TGTGCCAGCACCCTAGCCCCCGAGCGGGCCGGGGAGCTGTTTTTT. The variable domain in full, completed from reference TRBV2 and TRBJ2-2, reads EPEVTQTPSHQVTQMGQEVILRCVPISNHLYFYWYRQILGQKVEFLVSFYNNEISEKSEIFDDQFSVERPDGSNFTLKIRSTKLEDSAMYFCASTLAPERAGELFFGEGSRLTVL.

This clone was observed once. The chain links TRBV28 to TRBJ1-1; 7 bases map to TRBD1. V gave up 6 bases and J gave up 0 bases; unmatched junction bases: 4. CDR3 size: 14 residues. Germline CDR1 is MDHEN and CDR2 is SYDVKM. CDR3: CASRPGQMNTEAFF. DNA for the CDR3: TGTGCCAGCAGGCCGGGACAGATGAACACTGAAGCTTTCTTT.

The genes are TRBV5-1 and TRBJ2-5; TRBD2 might be the D (5 bases). Trimming took off 1 base at V and 4 bases at J, with 8 bases between the two ends. Germline CDR1 reads SGHRS; CDR2 reads YFSETQ. CDR3 length equals 13 residues. CDR3 region: CASSLREGETQYF. DNA of the CDR3: TGCGCCAGCAGCTTGCGGGAAGGAGAGACCCAGTACTTC.

The chain uses TRBV6-2 or TRBV6-3 and TRBJ1-2; tentative D call: TRBD1 (5 bases). The V end lost 2 bases, the J end lost 4 bases, and 14 bases lay between the germline ends. Germline CDR1 and CDR2: MNHEY and SVGEGT. CDR3 size: 15 residues. CDR3 coding DNA: TGTGCCAGCAGTTACCCCTCAGGGTCTACCTATGGCTACACCTTC. Amino acid sequence: CASSYPSGSTYGYTF.